These 6 T cell receptor beta chains originate from one sample sequenced in a study of preoperative IRX-2 immunotherapy in early breast cancer. Described treatment: preoperative locoregional IRX-2 cytokine immunotherapy. Clones were read by immunoSEQ multiplex PCR, and TCRdb kept only the in-frame ones, dropping some. The sample has around 88,000 clones, roughly 85% seen once. The starting material was tumor tissue, obtained after IRX-2 immunotherapy. The receptors stem from a human donor with breast cancer.

The CDR3 DNA reads as TGTGCCAGCAGCAGGGAATCCGGGGAGCTGTTTTTT. Protein sequence: CASSRESGELFF. The chain joins TRBV9 to TRBJ2-2; D is ambiguous. The CDR3 runs to 12 residues. In germline, CDR1 is SGDLS, CDR2 YYNGEE. V lost 4 bases, J lost 6 bases, and 7 bases lay in between.

This clone was seen just once. This chain connects TRBV30 to TRBJ1-4, with D maybe TRBD1 (6 bases). CDR3 length equals 16 residues. V lost 4 bases to trimming and J lost 0 bases, with 15 bases between them. In germline, CDR1 is GTSNPN, CDR2 SVGIG (reference sequence). The CDR3 DNA reads as TGTGCCTGGATGCCGGGGGGCTGGTCAACTAATGAAAAACTGTTTTTT. This translates into CAWMPGGWSTNEKLFF.

The chain carries TRBV14 and TRBJ2-3; a weak D match, TRBD2 (5 bases). V dropped 1 base and J dropped 0 bases, with 8 bases sitting between them. Per germline, CDR1 SGHDN and CDR2 FVKESK. The CDR3 extends over 15 amino acids. As DNA, the CDR3 is TGTGCCAGCAGCCAAGTCAGGACTAGCACAGATACGCAGTATTTT. Translated: CASSQVRTSTDTQYF.

This clone has more than one count but fewer than ten. A junction end diverges from the germline sequence, so it may reflect a read error. This chain uses TRBV29-1 with TRBJ2-4; 7 positions match TRBD2. Per germline, CDR1 SQVTM and CDR2 ANQGSEA. This CDR3 is built from 14 residues. The CDR3 bases are TGCAGCGTGGAAGCGGGACTAGCCAAAAACATTCAGTACTTC. It yields the protein CSVEAGLAKNIQYF.

The rearrangement links TRBV5-1 to TRBJ2-2; D remains unclear. Looked up from germline, CDR1 is SGHRS and CDR2 is YFSETQ. The CDR3 is 16 residues long. V lost 3 bases, J lost 8 bases, and 20 bases lay in between. CDR3 region: CASSYPRNSLGGELFF. The CDR3 nucleotides are TGCGCCAGCAGCTACCCCAGGAACTCTCTAGGGGGGGAGCTGTTTTTT.

The gene calls are TRBV7-8 and TRBJ2-3; unclear D gene. CDR3 length: 13 residues. The germline gives CDR1 SGHVS, CDR2 FQNEAQ. V gave up 2 bases and J gave up 3 bases, with 6 bases separating them. CDR3 sequence: CASSLPSTDTQYF. The CDR3 DNA follows: TGTGCCAGCAGCTTACCCTCTACAGATACGCAGTATTTT.